These T cell receptor beta chains were read from a single sample in a study of CD8 T cells in Susac syndrome. From the immunoSEQ multiplex PCR reads, TCRdb called clonotypes with MiXCR, one entry per CDR3 protein. The sample gives a few hundred thousand distinct CDR3 sequences, roughly 96% of which show up once; 0.075% to 0.095% is in the top ten. The sequenced sample consisted of CD4+ T cells from PBMCs. The receptors derive from a human donor with multiple sclerosis. CDR3s leave out the opening cysteine and the closing phenylalanine or tryptophan.

V gene	J gene	CDR3 protein
TRBV27	TRBJ2-7	ASSSVKGRSYEQY
TRBV11-2	TRBJ2-1	ASRSDRSQF
TRBV12-3/TRBV12-4	TRBJ2-1	ASSQLAGNNEQF
TRBV20-1	TRBJ2-5	SARLQGETQY
TRBV7-8	TRBJ2-4	ASSFGWGEDDIQY
TRBV25-1	TRBJ2-3	ASRVGSTDTQY
TRBV24-1	TRBJ2-1	ATSGGRDNEQF
TRBV5-1	TRBJ2-3	ASSAGQGLSSTDTQY
TRBV29-1	TRBJ2-3	SVRDRGPTDTQY
TRBV11-2	TRBJ2-7	ASSLYPESYEQY
TRBV12-3/TRBV12-4	TRBJ1-2	ASSLQGVHGYT
TRBV6-5	TRBJ1-5	ASSYSPVGQPQH
TRBV18	TRBJ1-2	ASSTADYGYT
TRBV10-3	TRBJ2-5	AISVQDGGSETQY
TRBV5-4	TRBJ1-2	ASSFGGRANYGYT
TRBV20-1	TRBJ2-1	SASLAGGPRSEQF
TRBV28	TRBJ2-7	ASSFPGQGPYEQY
TRBV7-9	TRBJ1-5	ASSRDSSRQPQH
TRBV20-1	TRBJ1-2	SARTTANYGYT
TRBV6-6	TRBJ2-7	ASRSRAYEQY
TRBV20-1	TRBJ2-3	SARDQVPMQGTQY
TRBV27	TRBJ2-1	ASSWTQGGYNEQF
TRBV20-1	TRBJ2-1	SAEGTSYNEQF
TRBV7-9	TRBJ1-6	ASSSNSPLH
TRBV5-6	TRBJ2-7	ASSPISGVDEQY
TRBV3-1	TRBJ2-3	ASSQFTVGGRTDTQY
TRBV27	TRBJ1-5	ASSLLGGSNQPQH
TRBV20-1	TRBJ2-7	SARGLGDEQY
TRBV7-9	TRBJ2-3	ASPGREGTDTQY
TRBV7-9	TRBJ2-7	ASSWGGNEQY
TRBV3-1	TRBJ1-1	ASSPDHRGRGEAF
TRBV19	TRBJ2-3	ASRHTGGNTDTQY
TRBV29-1	TRBJ2-1	SVEKAGGSHNEQF
TRBV11-2	TRBJ1-6	ASSLGSQGLSPLH
TRBV29-1	TRBJ2-7	SVEYGYEQY
TRBV19	TRBJ1-2	ASSPGEYGYT
TRBV9	TRBJ2-1	ASSVGPSVEQF
TRBV25-1	TRBJ2-7	ASSEPGLAGTYEQY
TRBV5-1	TRBJ2-3	ASAGTSGDTDTQY
TRBV15	TRBJ1-5	ATSKGNNQPQH
TRBV12-3/TRBV12-4	TRBJ2-5	ASSSGGWQETQY
TRBV5-1	TRBJ1-2	ASSNRDRTYGYT
TRBV29-1	TRBJ1-1	SGGISFGMNTEAF